The table lists the clone carrying this T cell receptor beta chain with many counts. Its antigen is unknown. In TCRdb, the 5' RACE reads were re-called with MiXCR into one record per CDR3 protein. Among fewer than 15,000 distinct CDR3 sequences listed, more than 15% were seen once. This sample was included in a study of spatial heterogeneity in lung cancer. Study in general: Compared with alpha-chain sequences, beta-chain sequences were consistently detected in greater numbers. For the average unique TCR and UMI combination, more than eight occurrences appeared in raw reads.

Whole-study results and caveats: There were more appearances of ubiquitous expanded tumor TCRs in blood at resection than at follow-up.

Time point: sample taken at primary tumor resection. The authors sequenced whole RNA from tumor, nontumor lung or frozen PBMC without sorting. This CDR3 has 17 residues. Germline V CDR1 and CDR2: MDHEN, SYDVKM. Trimming left V 4 bases short and J 1 base short, with 16 bases between. The sample here was PBMCs, taken at surgery. The sequence was collected from a male donor with early-stage non-small cell lung cancer. V is TRBV28 and J is TRBJ2-2, with D possibly being TRBD1 (6 bases). Here the CDR3 DNA reads TGTGCCAGCAGTTCGATTACCGGGACACAGAACACCGGGGAGCTGTTTTTT. This codes for CASSSITGTQNTGELFF. The variable domain in full, with the rest retrieved from reference TRBV28 and TRBJ2-2, is DVKVTQSSRYLVKRTGEKVFLECVQDMDHENMFWYRQDPGLGLRLIYFSYDVKMKEKGDIPEGYSVSREKKERFSLILESASTNQTSMYLCASSSITGTQNTGELFFGEGSRLTVL.